This T cell receptor beta chain derives from a study of Graves' ophthalmopathy and Graves' hyperthyroidism. Transcripts of RNA were the source for amplifying TCR beta CDR3 regions. Following a first-round RT-PCR that used HTBI primers, a second-round multiplex PCR was carried out. TCRdb reprocessed the multiplex PCR reads with MiXCR, giving one entry per CDR3 protein. This sample has about 370,000 distinct CDR3 sequences; approximately 18% occur once, and the top ten carry roughly 2.3%. Regarding this clonotype: Without the conserved terminal phenylalanine or tryptophan, this CDR3 likely stems from a read error.

The CDR3 has 13 residues. V dropped 6 bases and J dropped 2; count of bases not matched to a gene: 7. CDR1 and CDR2 from the germline V gene are DFQATT and SNEGSKA (reference sequence). Source material: peripheral blood. The source of this sequence is an adult woman with stable Graves' hyperthyroidism. The chain joins TRBV20-1 to TRBJ2-7; 7 bases map to TRBD1. This chain's CDR3 is CSAQRQGTYEQYL. The CDR3 DNA reads as TGCAGTGCCCAGAGACAGGGTACCTACGAGCAGTACCTC.